The 5 T cell receptor beta chains reported below all come from one sample, sequenced in a study of blood T cells in healthy people across ages. A second PCR, run for about 6 to 11 cycles, used a sample-barcoded 5' primer plus a J-beta primer mix. One entry per CDR3 protein results from TCRdb running MiXCR on the 5' RACE reads. The sample consists of more than 1,000,000 distinct CDR3 sequences, under 30% of them appearing once. The same specimen was also included in a second study, on T cells of mothers and their children.

Specimen: blood. These receptors came from a girl aged 2-15 years in good health.

The rearrangement links TRBV20-1 to TRBJ2-5, with TRBD2 matching over 10 bases. Losses at the gene ends were 5 bases for V and 0 bases for J; bases not matched to a gene: 12. The CDR3 loop spans 17 amino acids. Germline V gives CDR1 DFQATT, CDR2 SNEGSKA (reference sequence). The CDR3 sequence is CSAQGIAGGLHQETQYF. DNA for the CDR3: TGCAGTGCTCAGGGGATAGCGGGGGGACTCCACCAAGAGACCCAGTACTTC.

The chain uses TRBV5-4 and TRBJ1-4; 10 positions match TRBD1. The V gene's germline CDR1 is SGHNT and CDR2 YYREEE (reference sequence). Losses at the gene ends were 1 base for V and 8 bases for J; bases not matched to a gene: 2. This CDR3 region has 14 residues. The CDR3 DNA is TGTGCCAGCAGCTTGAAGGGACAGGGGGAAAAACTGTTTTTT. Translated: CASSLKGQGEKLFF.

The sample holds a few counts of this clonotype. This sequence joins TRBV2 and TRBJ2-5, with D hard to call. Trimming pared 3 bases from V and 4 bases from J, leaving 9 bases between. Germline values: CDR1 SNHLY, CDR2 FYNNEI. There are 13 residues in the CDR3. This chain's CDR3 is CASSEGPGETQYF. The CDR3 DNA reads as TGTGCCAGCAGTGAGGGTCCCGGAGAGACCCAGTACTTC.

A note on this clonotype: At one end the junction does not follow the germline gene, possibly because of a read error. V gene TRBV28 combines with J gene TRBJ2-7; TRBD1 matches at 9 bases. This CDR3 has 14 residues. Germline CDR1 MDHEN, CDR2 SYDVKM. CDR3 in amino acids: CVSSEGQGFYEQYF. The CDR3 bases are TGTGTCAGCAGCGAGGGACAGGGTTTCTACGAGCAGTACTTC.

This clonotype was counted a few times. This chain links TRBV29-1 with TRBJ1-1; D gene unclear. The germline V gene has CDR1 SQVTM and CDR2 ANQGSEA. Deletions cut 4 bases from V and 1 base from J, with 13 bases between. The length of the CDR3 is 14 residues. CDR3 sequence (DNA): TGCAGCGTTGGGAGGAGGCTTTCGAACACTGAAGCTTTCTTT. Encoded protein: CSVGRRLSNTEAFF. Filled out from reference TRBV29-1 and TRBJ1-1, the complete variable domain reads SAVISQKPSRDICQRGTSLTIQCQVDSQVTMMFWYRQQPGQSLTLIATANQGSEATYESGFVIDKFPISRPNLTFSTLTVSNMSPEDSSIYLCSVGRRLSNTEAFFGQGTRLTVV.